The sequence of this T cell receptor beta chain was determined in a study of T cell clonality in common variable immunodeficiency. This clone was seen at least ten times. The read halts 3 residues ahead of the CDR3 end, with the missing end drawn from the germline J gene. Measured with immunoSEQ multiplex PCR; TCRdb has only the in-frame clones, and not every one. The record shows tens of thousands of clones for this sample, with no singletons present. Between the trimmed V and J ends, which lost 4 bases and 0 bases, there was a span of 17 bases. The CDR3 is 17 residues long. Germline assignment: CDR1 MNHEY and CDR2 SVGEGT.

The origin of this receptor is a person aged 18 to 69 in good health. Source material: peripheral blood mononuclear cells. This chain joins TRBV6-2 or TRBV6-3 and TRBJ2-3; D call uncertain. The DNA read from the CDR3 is TGTGCCAGCAGTTTTGGGCATGTGGCCACTAGCACAGATACG. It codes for CASSFGHVATSTDT. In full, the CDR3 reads CASSFGHVATSTDTQYF.